This T cell receptor (beta chain) is drawn from a study of CD8+ T cells in alopecia areata. Across the study: Tofacitinib administration to treated patients was oral, at 5 to 10 mg twice daily. Severity scoring for treated patients was based on the percentage of affected scalp area.

Treatment: oral pan-JAK inhibitor, 5-10 mg twice daily. Germline CDR1 and CDR2: SGHAT and FQNNGV. V was trimmed by 5 bases and J by 4 bases, leaving 11 bases between them. The CDR3 is 13 amino acids. It was cDNA, reverse transcribed from extracted RNA, that served as the sequencing template. Assay used: immunoSEQ multiplex PCR; TCRdb lists only in-frame clones, some missing. The sample contains 270,000 or so clones, roughly 50% of which appear only once. The sequence was collected from a human donor with alopecia areata. The chain uses TRBV11-2 and TRBJ2-5, with D hard to call. This specimen was CD4+ T cells sorted from blood, taken at week 24, from a patient treated with tofacitinib. The CDR3 bases are TGTGCCAGCAGCCTAGGTCTGGGAGAGACCCAGTACTTC. Translated, it gives CASSLGLGETQYF.